This T cell receptor (beta chain) was documented in a study of blood T cell repertoires in COVID-19. Whole-study context: Sites across the United States, Italy and Spain contributed samples from acute and convalescent COVID-19. PBMCs, B-cell-depleted T cells, or T cells provided the cDNA or gDNA that made up the material.

This CDR3 comprises 15 residues. Unmatched junction bases numbered 6, after V lost 1 base and J lost 4 bases. Germline V gene sequence: CDR1 SGHAT, CDR2 FQNNGV. In the study's own analysis: From reference gene primer amplification, estimates of nucleated cell counts were derived. The repertoire was sequenced with immunoSEQ multiplex PCR; TCRdb's copy has only in-frame clones and lacks some. From that table come the V and J calls and clone size; the DNA was used to work out D and trimming. The data show 160,000 or so clones, approximately 88% seen once. The sample taken for sequencing was peripheral blood. This clonotype was obtained from a woman aged 55-69 years who had recovered from COVID-19. The V call is TRBV11-2, the J call TRBJ2-7, with 8 bases lining up with TRBD1. CDR3 loop: CASSLAGQGWYEQYF. DNA for the CDR3: TGTGCCAGCAGCTTAGCTGGACAGGGTTGGTACGAGCAGTACTTC.